This T cell receptor (beta chain) is drawn from a study of T cell changes during pregnancy in multiple sclerosis. The ends were cut back, 4 bases at V and 4 bases at J, with 17 bases in the middle. Germline loops: CDR1 SGHDT, CDR2 YYEEEE. The CDR3 totals 15 residues. Method: immunoSEQ multiplex PCR; TCRdb's copy keeps in-frame clones and lacks some. The table lists about 36,000 clones, 80% to 95% of them singletons. This chain links TRBV5-6 with TRBJ1-1; TRBD1 might be the D (5 bases). The TCR was taken from a female donor with multiple sclerosis, enrolled in a pregnancy study. The sample consisted of PBMCs (not recorded whether the cells were cultured). The CDR3 reads CASSGKVGGGTEAFF. Here the CDR3 DNA reads TGTGCCAGCAGCGGTAAGGTCGGTGGGGGCACTGAAGCTTTCTTT.